The sequence of this T cell receptor beta chain was determined in a study of regulatory T cells in long-lasting Graves disease. CDR1 is GTSNPN, CDR2 SVGIG, per germline (reference sequence). This CDR3 region has 13 residues. J lost 5 bases, V lost 2 bases, and 4 bases had no gene match. This clonotype has a count of ten or more. Its antigen remains unknown. Assembly of TCR beta libraries relied on iRepertoire HTBI primers together with Arm-PCR of CDR3 regions. Using its own MiXCR run on the multiplex PCR reads, TCRdb lists one record per CDR3 protein. Here the sample spans about 470,000 distinct CDR3 sequences, 14% to 15% being singletons. Study-wide points: It is possible that accuracy was reduced by the small size of the sample.

Time point in this sample: newly diagnosed GD, antithyroid drugs for less than 3 months. Making the TCR library involved RNA that had been extracted from PBMCs. Another study also made use of these data, one on T cells in Graves' hyperthyroidism and ophthalmopathy.

This clonotype was sampled from a woman aged 25 to 45 with Graves disease. Sample: peripheral blood mononuclear cells (PBMCs), taken at new diagnosis, from a patient treated with antithyroid drugs. This rearrangement joins TRBV30 to TRBJ1-2, with 8 bases that match TRBD1. The CDR3 region has the DNA TGTGCCTGGAGTAAGACAGGGGTTTATGGCTACACCTTC. This sequence encodes CAWSKTGVYGYTF.